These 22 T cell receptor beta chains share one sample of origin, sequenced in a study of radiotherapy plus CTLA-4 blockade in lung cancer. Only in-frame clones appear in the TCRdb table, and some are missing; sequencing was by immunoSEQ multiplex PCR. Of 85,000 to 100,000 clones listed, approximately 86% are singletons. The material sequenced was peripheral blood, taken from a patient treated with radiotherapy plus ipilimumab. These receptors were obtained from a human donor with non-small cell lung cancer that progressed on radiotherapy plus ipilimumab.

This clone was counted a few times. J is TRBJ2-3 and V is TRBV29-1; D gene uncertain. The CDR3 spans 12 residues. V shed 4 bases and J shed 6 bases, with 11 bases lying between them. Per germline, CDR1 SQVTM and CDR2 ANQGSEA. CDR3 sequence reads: CSVVLLGDTQYF. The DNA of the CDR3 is TGCAGCGTTGTCCTACTTGGCGATACGCAGTATTTT.

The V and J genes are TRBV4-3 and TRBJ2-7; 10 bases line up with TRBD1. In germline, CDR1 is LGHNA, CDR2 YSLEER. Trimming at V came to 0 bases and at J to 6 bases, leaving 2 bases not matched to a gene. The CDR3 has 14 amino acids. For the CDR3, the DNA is TGCGCCAGCAGCCAAGATTGGACAGGGGGCGAGCAGTACTTC. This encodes CASSQDWTGGEQYF.

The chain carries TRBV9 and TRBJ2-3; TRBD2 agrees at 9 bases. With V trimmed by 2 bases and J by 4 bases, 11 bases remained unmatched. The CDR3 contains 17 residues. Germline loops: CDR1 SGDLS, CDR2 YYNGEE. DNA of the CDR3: TGTGCCAGCAGCGTGGCAGCGGGAGGATTTTTGCCAGATACGCAGTATTTT. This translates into CASSVAAGGFLPDTQYF.

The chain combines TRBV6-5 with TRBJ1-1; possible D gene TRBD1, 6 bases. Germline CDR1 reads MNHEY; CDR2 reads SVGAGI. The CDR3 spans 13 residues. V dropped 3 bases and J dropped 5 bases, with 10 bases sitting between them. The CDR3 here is CASSYQGSTEAFF. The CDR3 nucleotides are TGTGCCAGCAGTTATCAGGGGTCGACTGAAGCTTTCTTT.

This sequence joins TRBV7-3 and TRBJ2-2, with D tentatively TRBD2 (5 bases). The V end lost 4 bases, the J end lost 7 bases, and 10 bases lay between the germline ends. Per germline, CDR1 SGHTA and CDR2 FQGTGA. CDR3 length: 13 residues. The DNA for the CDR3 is TGTGCCAGCAGCTCGGGGTCGGGCGGGGAGCTGTTTTTT. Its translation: CASSSGSGGELFF.

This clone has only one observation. The CDR3 reads CASSRLAGPYEQYF. CDR3 coding DNA: TGTGCCAGCAGTAGACTAGCGGGTCCCTACGAGCAGTACTTC. The chain couples TRBV27 to TRBJ2-7; TRBD2 matches at 10 bases. V lost 5 bases, J lost 2 bases, and 3 bases stayed unmatched. CDR3 length: 14 residues. Germline CDR1 reads MNHEY; CDR2 reads SMNVEV (reference sequence).

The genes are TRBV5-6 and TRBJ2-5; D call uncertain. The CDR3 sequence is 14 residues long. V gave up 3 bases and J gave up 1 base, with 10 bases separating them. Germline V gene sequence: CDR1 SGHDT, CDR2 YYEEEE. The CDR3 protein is CASSYGRSQETQYF. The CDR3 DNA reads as TGTGCCAGCAGCTATGGACGGAGCCAAGAGACCCAGTACTTC.

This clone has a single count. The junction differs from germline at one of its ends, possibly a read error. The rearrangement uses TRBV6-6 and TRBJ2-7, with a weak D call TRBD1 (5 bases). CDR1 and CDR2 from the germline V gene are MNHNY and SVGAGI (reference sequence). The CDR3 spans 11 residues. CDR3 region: CASSPGGVRDF. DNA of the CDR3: TGTGCCAGCAGCCCTGGTGGCGTCAGGGACTTC.

The CDR3 DNA reads TGTGCCAGCAGCCGGGACTACTCCCGAGTCTACGAGCAGTACTTC. It codes for CASSRDYSRVYEQYF. The chain uses TRBV11-3 and TRBJ2-7; 7 positions match TRBD2. V shed 5 bases, J shed 3 bases, and the junction held 10 bases outside the gene matches. CDR3 length equals 15 residues. CDR1 is SGHNT and CDR2 is YENEEA in the germline V gene.

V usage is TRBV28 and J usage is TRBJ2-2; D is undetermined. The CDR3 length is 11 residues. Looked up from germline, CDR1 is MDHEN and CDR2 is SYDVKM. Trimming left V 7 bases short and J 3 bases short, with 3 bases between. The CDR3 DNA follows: TGTGCCAGCACATACACCGGGGAGCTGTTTTTT. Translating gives CASTYTGELFF.

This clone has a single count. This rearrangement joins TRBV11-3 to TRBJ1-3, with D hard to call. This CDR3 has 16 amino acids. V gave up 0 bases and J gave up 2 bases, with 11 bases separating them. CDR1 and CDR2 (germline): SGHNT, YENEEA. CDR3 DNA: TGTGCCAGCAGCTTAGATCGGGTGAACCCTGGAAACACCATATATTTT. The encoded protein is CASSLDRVNPGNTIYF. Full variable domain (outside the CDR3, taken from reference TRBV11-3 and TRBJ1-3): EAGVVQSPRYKIIEKKQPVAFWCNPISGHNTLYWYLQNLGQGPELLIRYENEEAVDDSQLPKDRFSAERLKGVDSTLKIQPAELGDSAVYLCASSLDRVNPGNTIYFGEGSWLTVV.

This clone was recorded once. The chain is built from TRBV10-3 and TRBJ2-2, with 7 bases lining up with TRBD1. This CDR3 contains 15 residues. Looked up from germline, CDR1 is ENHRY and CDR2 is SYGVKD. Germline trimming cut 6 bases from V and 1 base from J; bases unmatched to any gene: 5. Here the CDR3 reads CAIRVGQMNTGELFF. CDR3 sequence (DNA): TGTGCCATCAGGGTGGGACAGATGAACACCGGGGAGCTGTTTTTT.

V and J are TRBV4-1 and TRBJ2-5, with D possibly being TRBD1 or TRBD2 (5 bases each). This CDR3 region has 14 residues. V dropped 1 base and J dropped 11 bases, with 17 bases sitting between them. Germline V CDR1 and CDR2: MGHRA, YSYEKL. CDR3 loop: CASSQVKLLGEQYF. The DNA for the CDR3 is TGCGCCAGCAGCCAAGTAAAATTATTGGGGGAGCAGTACTTC.

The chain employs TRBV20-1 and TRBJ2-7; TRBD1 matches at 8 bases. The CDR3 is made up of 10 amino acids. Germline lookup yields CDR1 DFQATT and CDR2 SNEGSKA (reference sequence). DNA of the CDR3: TGCAGCTTGGACAGGGCCGAGCAGTACTTC. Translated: CSLDRAEQYF.

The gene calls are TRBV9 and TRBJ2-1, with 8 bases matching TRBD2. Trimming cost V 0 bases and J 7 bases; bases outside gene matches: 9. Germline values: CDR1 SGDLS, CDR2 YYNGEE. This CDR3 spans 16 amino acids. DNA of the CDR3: TGTGCCAGCAGCGTAGAAAGCGGGAGTTTTGGAAATGAGCAGTTCTTC. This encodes CASSVESGSFGNEQFF.

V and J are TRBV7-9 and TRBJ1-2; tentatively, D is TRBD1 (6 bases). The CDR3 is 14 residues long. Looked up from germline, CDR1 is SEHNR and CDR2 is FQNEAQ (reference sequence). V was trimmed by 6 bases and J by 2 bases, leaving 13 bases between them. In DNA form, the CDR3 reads TGTGCCAGCAGTCGCCAGGGGAAGAACTATGGCTACACCTTC. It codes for CASSRQGKNYGYTF.

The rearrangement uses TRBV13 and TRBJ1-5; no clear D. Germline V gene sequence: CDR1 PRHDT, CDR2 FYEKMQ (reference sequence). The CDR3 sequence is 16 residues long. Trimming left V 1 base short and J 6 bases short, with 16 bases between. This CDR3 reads CASSLARVLSVQPQHF. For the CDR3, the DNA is TGTGCCAGCAGCTTAGCCCGGGTCCTAAGTGTTCAGCCCCAGCATTTT.

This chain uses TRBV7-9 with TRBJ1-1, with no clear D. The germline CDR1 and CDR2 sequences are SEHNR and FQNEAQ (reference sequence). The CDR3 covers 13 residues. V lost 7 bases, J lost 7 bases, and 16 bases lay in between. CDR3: CASTPVWAGEAFF. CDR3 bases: TGTGCCAGCACCCCGGTTTGGGCCGGTGAAGCTTTCTTT.

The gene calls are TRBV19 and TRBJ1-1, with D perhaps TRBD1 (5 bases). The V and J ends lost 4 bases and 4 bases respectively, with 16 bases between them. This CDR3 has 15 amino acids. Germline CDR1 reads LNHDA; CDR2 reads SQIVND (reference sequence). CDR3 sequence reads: CASSTQGLSGTEAFF. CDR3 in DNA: TGTGCCAGTAGTACCCAGGGTCTTTCGGGCACTGAAGCTTTCTTT.

As DNA, the CDR3 is TGTGCCAGCAGTGAGCAGGGTCCCTATGGCTACACCTTC. Translated, it gives CASSEQGPYGYTF. This chain uses TRBV6-1 with TRBJ1-2, with a tentative D call TRBD1 (5 bases). Trimming stripped 3 bases from V and 4 bases from J, with 9 bases between. Per the germline V gene, CDR1 is MNHNS and CDR2 is SASEGT. CDR3 size: 13 residues.

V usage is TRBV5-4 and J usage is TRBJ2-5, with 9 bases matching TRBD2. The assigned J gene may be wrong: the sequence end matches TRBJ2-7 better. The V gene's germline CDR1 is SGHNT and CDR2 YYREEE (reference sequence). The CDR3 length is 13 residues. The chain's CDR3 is CASTSGGTYEQYF. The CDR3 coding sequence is TGTGCCAGCACCAGCGGGGGGACCTACGAGCAGTACTTC.

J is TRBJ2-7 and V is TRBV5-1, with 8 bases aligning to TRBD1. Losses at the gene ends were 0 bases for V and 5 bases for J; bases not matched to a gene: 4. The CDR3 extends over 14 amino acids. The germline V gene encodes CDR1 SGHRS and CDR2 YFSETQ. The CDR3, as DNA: TGCGCCAGCAGCTTGGGGACAGGGAACAACGAGCAGTACTTC. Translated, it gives CASSLGTGNNEQYF.